Each of the 28 T cell receptor beta chains below was sequenced from the same sample in a study of blood T cell repertoires in COVID-19. Profiled with immunoSEQ multiplex PCR; TCRdb holds only in-frame clones, not every one. The profile covers around 100,000 clones, with about 80% appearing a single time and around 6.6% taken by the ten largest. The sample taken for sequencing was peripheral blood. Receptor source: a man aged 55 to 70 with acute or convalescent COVID-19.

This chain joins TRBV19 and TRBJ2-3; TRBD1 agrees at 9 bases. The CDR3 runs to 19 residues. Losses at the gene ends were 1 base for V and 2 bases for J; bases not matched to a gene: 13. Germline CDR1 LNHDA, CDR2 SQIVND (reference sequence). The CDR3 DNA reads TGTGCCAGTAGTATAGCTCGGGGCGGGACAGGGTCGAACACAGATACGCAGTATTTT. This gives the protein CASSIARGGTGSNTDTQYF.

The chain joins TRBV11-2 to TRBJ1-5; D is uncertain. The CDR3 is 14 residues long. Germline CDR1 SGHAT, CDR2 FQNNGV. The V and J ends lost 5 bases and 0 bases respectively, with 8 bases between them. CDR3 sequence: CASSRGLSNQPQHF. Here the CDR3 DNA reads TGTGCCAGCAGCCGAGGACTTAGCAATCAGCCCCAGCATTTT.

The V call is TRBV7-2, the J call TRBJ2-1; D is unclear. This CDR3 comprises 12 residues. V was trimmed by 5 bases and J by 6 bases, leaving 8 bases between them. CDR1 is SGHTA and CDR2 is FQGNSA in the germline V gene. This CDR3 reads CASSPRVNEQFF. The CDR3 coding sequence is TGTGCCAGCAGCCCCCGTGTCAATGAGCAGTTCTTC. Supplemented by reference TRBV7-2 and TRBJ2-1, the full variable domain reads GAGVSQSPSNKVTEKGKDVELRCDPISGHTALYWYRQSLGQGLEFLIYFQGNSAPDKSGLPSDRFSAERTGGSVSTLTIQRTQQEDSAVYLCASSPRVNEQFFGPGTRLTVL.

The J gene is TRBJ2-3, the V gene TRBV18; D ambiguous. CDR3 size: 12 residues. Germline loops: CDR1 KGHSH, CDR2 LQKENI. V lost 0 bases to trimming and J lost 5 bases, with 3 bases between them. CDR3 sequence (DNA): TGTGCCAGCTCACCACCTCAAGATACGCAGTATTTT. Its translation is CASSPPQDTQYF.

This clone was observed a single time. J is TRBJ2-1 and V is TRBV18, with 14 bases identical to TRBD2. V lost 6 bases, J lost 8 bases, and 6 bases stayed unmatched. The CDR3 runs to 15 residues. Germline-derived CDR1 and CDR2 are KGHSH and LQKENI. This chain's CDR3 is CASSLGLAGGHEQFF. CDR3 bases: TGTGCCAGCTCCCTTGGACTAGCGGGGGGCCATGAGCAGTTCTTC. The whole variable domain, filled in from reference TRBV18 and TRBJ2-1, reads NAGVMQNPRHLVRRRGQEARLRCSPMKGHSHVYWYRQLPEEGLKFMVYLQKENIIDESGMPKERFSAEFPKEGPSILRIQQVVRGDSAAYFCASSLGLAGGHEQFFGPGTRLTVL.

V gene TRBV9 combines with J gene TRBJ2-6; a weak D match, TRBD1 (5 bases). The CDR3 covers 13 residues. Germline-derived CDR1 and CDR2 are SGDLS and YYNGEE. The V and J ends lost 7 bases and 6 bases respectively, with 11 bases between them. The CDR3 coding sequence is TGTGCCAGCGGGGCTCTTGAGGCCAACGTCCTGACTTTC. Translating it yields CASGALEANVLTF.

This clone was picked up one time. The V call is TRBV6-5, the J call TRBJ1-4; the match to TRBD1 covers 7 bases. CDR1 and CDR2 from the germline V gene are MNHEY and SVGAGI. The CDR3 length is 16 residues. J gave up 5 bases and V 4 bases, and 10 bases lay outside the gene matches. DNA for the CDR3: TGTGCCAGCAGTTCCACCACTTTGACAGGGAATGAAAAACTGTTTTTT. It translates to CASSSTTLTGNEKLFF.

The chain combines TRBV27 with TRBJ2-7; 12 positions match TRBD1. The CDR3 covers 17 residues. V gave up 0 bases and J gave up 1 base; unmatched junction bases: 4. CDR1 MNHEY and CDR2 SMNVEV come from the germline V gene (reference sequence). CDR3 nucleotide sequence: TGTGCCAGCAGTTTATCGGGACAGGGGGCTTGGTCCTACGAGCAGTACTTC. It codes for CASSLSGQGAWSYEQYF.

This chain joins TRBV18 and TRBJ1-1; 7 bases align to TRBD1. The CDR3 has 12 residues. CDR1 and CDR2 (germline): KGHSH, LQKENI. After removal of 3 bases from V and 8 bases from J, the junction contained 3 bases not matched to a gene. CDR3 sequence reads: CASSPPGQEAFF. CDR3 bases: TGTGCCAGCTCACCGCCGGGACAGGAAGCTTTCTTT.

V is TRBV21-1 and J is TRBJ2-1; the table's D call, TRBD2, has no DNA check behind it. TRBV21-1 is a documented pseudogene. The CDR3 has 13 amino acids. The CDR3 is CASSKVVLPEQFF. The CDR3 coding sequence is TGTGCCAGCAGCAAAGTCGTCCTCCCTGAGCAGTTCTTC.

The chain is built from TRBV6-5 and TRBJ1-1; D may be TRBD1 (5 bases). Trimming shortened V by 7 bases and J by 2 bases, and 11 bases separated the two germline ends. The CDR3 runs to 13 residues. CDR1 MNHEY and CDR2 SVGAGI come from the germline V gene. The DNA for the CDR3 is TGTGCCAGCACGCGGGACTTCAACACTGAAGCTTTCTTT. Translated, it gives CASTRDFNTEAFF.

The CDR3: CASSGQGSNQPQHF. The CDR3 region has the DNA TGCGCCAGCAGTGGACAGGGCAGCAATCAGCCCCAGCATTTT. The genes are TRBV10-2 and TRBJ1-5, with 7 nucleotides matching TRBD1. V lost 4 bases, J lost 1 base, and 1 base stayed unmatched. The CDR3 has 14 residues. Germline CDR1 WSHSY, CDR2 SAAADI.

The rearrangement uses TRBV24-1 and TRBJ1-6, with TRBD1 identical over 8 bases. The germline V gene encodes CDR1 KGHDR and CDR2 SFDVKD. With V trimmed by 2 bases and J by 5 bases, 4 bases remained unmatched. The CDR3 is 16 amino acids. As DNA, the CDR3 is TGTGCCACCAGTGATTCCGGGACAGGTGATAATTCACCCCTCCACTTT. As protein: CATSDSGTGDNSPLHF.

The chain employs TRBV11-2 and TRBJ1-1, with 7 bases aligning to TRBD1. This CDR3 comprises 15 residues. CDR1 is SGHAT, CDR2 FQNNGV, per germline. V lost 0 bases to trimming and J lost 4 bases; unmatched junction nucleotides: 5. CDR3 sequence (DNA): TGTGCCAGCAGCTTAGATCTTTCAGGGGGCACTGAAGCTTTCTTT. As protein: CASSLDLSGGTEAFF.

This chain links TRBV5-6 with TRBJ2-1; 9 bases are a match to TRBD1. The V gene end was trimmed by 2 bases and the J gene end by 4 bases; junction bases not matched to a gene: 1. This CDR3 has 14 amino acids. Germline-derived CDR1 and CDR2 are SGHDT and YYEEEE. The CDR3 DNA follows: TGTGCCAGCAGCTTAGGGACAGGGTACAATGAGCAGTTCTTC. This gives the protein CASSLGTGYNEQFF.

The chain carries TRBV4-3 and TRBJ1-1; TRBD1 might be the D (6 bases). The CDR3 sequence is 13 residues long. V lost 4 bases, J lost 5 bases, and 11 bases lay in between. Germline V CDR1 and CDR2: LGHNA, YSLEER. This CDR3 reads CASSLYRATEAFF. The CDR3 DNA follows: TGCGCCAGCAGCCTTTACAGGGCGACTGAAGCTTTCTTT.

This chain links TRBV5-6 with TRBJ1-1; D remains ambiguous. CDR1 is SGHDT and CDR2 is YYEEEE in the germline V gene. This CDR3 comprises 13 residues. V lost 2 bases to trimming and J lost 4 bases, with 9 bases between them. CDR3: CASSFRGGTEAFF. In nucleotides, the CDR3 is TGTGCCAGCAGCTTCCGGGGAGGCACTGAAGCTTTCTTT.

The rearrangement joins TRBV13 to TRBJ1-4; D is undetermined. V was cut by 6 bases and J by 0 bases, with 5 bases left in between. The CDR3 contains 13 residues. The germline V gene has CDR1 PRHDT and CDR2 FYEKMQ (reference sequence). The CDR3 reads CASSRATNEKLFF. CDR3 DNA: TGTGCCAGCAGTCGAGCAACTAATGAAAAACTGTTTTTT.

The chain has TRBV6-5 and TRBJ1-2; D gene uncertain. The ends were cut back, 6 bases at V and 1 base at J, with 12 bases in the middle. Germline V gene lookup returns CDR1 MNHEY and CDR2 SVGAGI. The CDR3 spans 14 residues. The CDR3 loop reads CASRATDFNYGYTF. The CDR3 bases are TGTGCCAGCAGAGCCACGGACTTTAACTATGGCTACACCTTC.

The CDR3 sequence: CASSPRGGLLNNEQFF. The DNA of the CDR3 is TGTGCCAGCAGCCCACGGGGGGGTCTGTTGAACAATGAGCAGTTCTTC. The chain recombines TRBV9 with TRBJ2-1; 8 bases are shared with TRBD2. After removal of 4 bases from V and 5 bases from J, the junction contained 11 bases not matched to a gene. Germline V CDR1 and CDR2: SGDLS, YYNGEE. This CDR3 region has 16 residues.

This clone has a single count. The V call is TRBV5-1, the J call TRBJ1-4; TRBD1 might be the D (5 bases). This CDR3 region has 14 residues. Between the trimmed V and J ends, which lost 5 bases and 0 bases, there was a span of 8 bases. Germline V lookup: CDR1 SGHRS, CDR2 YFSETQ. The CDR3 sequence is CASSRGATNEKLFF. The CDR3 DNA follows: TGCGCCAGCAGTCGGGGGGCAACTAATGAAAAACTGTTTTTT. Based on the CDR3 plus reference TRBV5-1 and TRBJ1-4, the full variable domain is KAGVTQTPRYLIKTRGQQVTLSCSPISGHRSVSWYQQTPGQGLQFLFEYFSETQRNKGNFPGRFSGRQFSNSRSEMNVSTLELGDSALYLCASSRGATNEKLFFGSGTQLSVL.

The J gene is TRBJ1-1, the V gene TRBV18; the match to TRBD1 covers 8 bases. The CDR3 contains 16 residues. Looked up from germline, CDR1 is KGHSH and CDR2 is LQKENI. The J segment lost 8 bases and the V segment lost 0 bases, leaving 11 bases of the junction unmatched. The CDR3 coding sequence is TGTGCCAGCTCACCACCGGGAGGACAGGGAATCACCGAAGCTTTCTTT. Amino acid sequence: CASSPPGGQGITEAFF. Full variable domain (remainder filled in from reference TRBV18 and TRBJ1-1): NAGVMQNPRHLVRRRGQEARLRCSPMKGHSHVYWYRQLPEEGLKFMVYLQKENIIDESGMPKERFSAEFPKEGPSILRIQQVVRGDSAAYFCASSPPGGQGITEAFFGQGTRLTVV.

J is TRBJ2-1 and V is TRBV19; the match to TRBD2 covers 9 bases. The CDR3 loop spans 15 amino acids. Germline V gene data show CDR1 as LNHDA and CDR2 as SQIVND (reference sequence). V was clipped by 7 bases and J by 6 bases; unmatched bases: 10. Written as DNA, the CDR3 is TGTGCCAGTAAGGCGGGGGGGGCGATTTTCAATGAGCAGTTCTTC. Translation gives CASKAGGAIFNEQFF. Filled out from reference TRBV19 and TRBJ2-1, the complete variable domain reads DGGITQSPKYLFRKEGQNVTLSCEQNLNHDAMYWYRQDPGQGLRLIYYSQIVNDFQKGDIAEGYSVSREKKESFPLTVTSAQKNPTAFYLCASKAGGAIFNEQFFGPGTRLTVL.

The V call is TRBV5-6, the J call TRBJ2-7, with 7 bases identical to TRBD1. The germline gives CDR1 SGHDT, CDR2 YYEEEE. The CDR3 consists of 13 residues. Trimming at V came to 5 bases and at J to 3 bases, leaving 5 bases not matched to a gene. This CDR3 reads CASREQGLYEQYF. In nucleotides, the CDR3 is TGTGCCAGCAGGGAACAGGGGCTCTACGAGCAGTACTTC.

The genes are TRBV30 and TRBJ1-1; 9 positions match TRBD1. This CDR3 contains 13 residues. V shed 8 bases, J shed 3 bases, and the junction held 7 bases outside the gene matches. Per germline, CDR1 GTSNPN and CDR2 SVGIG (reference sequence). CDR3 region: CASLGQGYTEAFF. DNA for the CDR3: TGTGCCAGCCTAGGACAGGGGTACACTGAAGCTTTCTTT.

The rearrangement joins TRBV6-6 to TRBJ1-1; D gene unclear. V was cut by 5 bases and J by 2 bases, with 9 bases left in between. Germline CDR1 and CDR2: MNHNY and SVGAGI (reference sequence). The CDR3 extends over 13 amino acids. The CDR3 loop is CASSAGKNTEAFF. The DNA of the CDR3 is TGTGCCAGCAGTGCCGGGAAAAACACTGAAGCTTTCTTT.

This chain links TRBV24-1 with TRBJ2-1, with TRBD1 matching 7 bases. This CDR3 has 14 residues. The germline V gene encodes CDR1 KGHDR and CDR2 SFDVKD. J lost 8 bases, V lost 5 bases, and 8 bases had no gene match. DNA of the CDR3: TGTGCCACCAGTGGGCAGGGGGTCTCTTATGAGCAGTTCTTC. Its protein product is CATSGQGVSYEQFF.

This clone was picked up a small number of times. This chain links TRBV9 with TRBJ2-6; 7 positions match TRBD1. J was trimmed by 3 bases and V by 4 bases; bases with no gene match: 10. Germline V gene sequence: CDR1 SGDLS, CDR2 YYNGEE. The CDR3 totals 17 residues. CDR3 in amino acids: CASSPPTRGSGANVLTF. DNA of the CDR3: TGTGCCAGCAGCCCTCCCACCAGGGGGAGTGGGGCCAACGTCCTGACTTTC.